This T cell receptor beta chain was recovered during a study of regulatory T cells in long-lasting Graves disease. Time point here: persistent/refractory GD, antithyroid drugs over 5 years with positive TRAb. RNA extracted from PBMCs served as the sequencing template. Investigators prepared the TCR beta libraries by applying iRepertoire HTBI primers and Arm-PCR of CDR3 regions. MiXCR, run by TCRdb on the multiplex PCR reads, gives a single entry per CDR3 protein. In the table there are under 350,000 distinct CDR3 sequences, approximately 20% of which are singletons. V gave up 3 bases and J gave up 2 bases; unmatched junction bases: 11. The CDR3 has 17 amino acids. From germline, CDR1 is SEHNR and CDR2 FQNEAQ (reference sequence).

This specimen was peripheral blood mononuclear cells (PBMCs), taken when the disease was refractory, from a patient treated with antithyroid drugs. This TCR was sampled from a female donor with Graves disease. The rearrangement links TRBV7-9 to TRBJ2-5; 8 bases fit TRBD1. The CDR3 reads CASSFPADRAEQETQYF. CDR3 coding DNA: TGTGCCAGCAGCTTCCCGGCGGACAGGGCCGAACAAGAGACCCAGTACTTC.